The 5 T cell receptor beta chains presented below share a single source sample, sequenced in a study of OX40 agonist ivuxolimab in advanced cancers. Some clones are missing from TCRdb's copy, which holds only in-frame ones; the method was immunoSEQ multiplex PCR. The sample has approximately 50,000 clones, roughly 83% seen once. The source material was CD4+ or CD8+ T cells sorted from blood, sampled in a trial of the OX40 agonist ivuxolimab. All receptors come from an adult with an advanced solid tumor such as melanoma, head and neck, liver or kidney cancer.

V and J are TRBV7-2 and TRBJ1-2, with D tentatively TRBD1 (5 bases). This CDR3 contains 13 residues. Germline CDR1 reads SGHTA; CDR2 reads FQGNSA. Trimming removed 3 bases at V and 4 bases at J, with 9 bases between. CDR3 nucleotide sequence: TGTGCCAGCAGCTTTATCGGGACCTATGGCTACACCTTC. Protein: CASSFIGTYGYTF.

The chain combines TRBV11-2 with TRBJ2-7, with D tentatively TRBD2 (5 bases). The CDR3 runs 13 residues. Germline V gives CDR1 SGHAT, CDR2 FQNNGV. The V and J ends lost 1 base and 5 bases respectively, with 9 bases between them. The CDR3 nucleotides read TGTGCCAGCAGCTTAGGAGGGAGCGACGAGCAGTACTTC. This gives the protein CASSLGGSDEQYF.

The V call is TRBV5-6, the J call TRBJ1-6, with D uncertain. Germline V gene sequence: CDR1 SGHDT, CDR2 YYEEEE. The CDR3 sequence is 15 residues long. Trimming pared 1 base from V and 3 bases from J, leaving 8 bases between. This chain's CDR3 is CASSLSGDYNSPLHF. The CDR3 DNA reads TGTGCCAGCAGCTTGTCTGGGGACTATAATTCACCCCTCCACTTT.

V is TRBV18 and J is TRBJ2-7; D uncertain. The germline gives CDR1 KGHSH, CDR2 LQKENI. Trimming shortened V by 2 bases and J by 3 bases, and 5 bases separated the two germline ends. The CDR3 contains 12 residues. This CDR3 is CASSPDDYEQYF. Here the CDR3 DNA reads TGTGCCAGCTCACCAGACGACTACGAGCAGTACTTC.

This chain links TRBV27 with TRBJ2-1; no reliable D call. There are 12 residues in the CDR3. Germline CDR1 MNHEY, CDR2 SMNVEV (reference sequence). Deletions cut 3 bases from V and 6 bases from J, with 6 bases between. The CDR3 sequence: CASSLFPNEQFF. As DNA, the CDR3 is TGTGCCAGCAGTTTGTTTCCCAATGAGCAGTTCTTC.